This is a list of T cell receptor beta chains from one sample in a study of blood T cell repertoires in COVID-19. The data were produced by immunoSEQ multiplex PCR, yet TCRdb's version contains in-frame clones alone and is incomplete. The sample has about 160,000 clones, around four fifths seen once. Sequenced sample: peripheral blood. The receptors were gathered from a woman aged 80 or older with acute or convalescent COVID-19. CDR3s include the opening cysteine and the closing phenylalanine or tryptophan. The D gene is left open where the match is weak. Only part of the rows carry a size: once, few, many, or a class if the clone is expanded.

D gene,V gene,clone size,J gene,CDR3 protein,CDR3 DNA
TRBD2,TRBV19,once,TRBJ2-7,CASRSYSGSAYEQYF,TGTGCCAGTAGGTCGTACAGCGGGAGTGCCTACGAGCAGTACTTC
TRBD2,TRBV10-3,-,TRBJ2-1,CAIRDVAGGYNEQFF,TGTGCCATCAGGGATGTAGCGGGAGGTTACAATGAGCAGTTCTTC
-,TRBV5-1,-,TRBJ1-1,CASSLGQGITEAFF,TGCGCCAGCAGCTTAGGTCAGGGGATCACTGAAGCTTTCTTT
-,TRBV5-1,-,TRBJ1-4,CASSLEAGEYEKLFF,TGCGCCAGCAGCTTGGAAGCAGGGGAGTACGAAAAACTGTTTTTT
TRBD2,TRBV24-1,-,TRBJ2-1,CATRGTSQDEQFF,TGTGCCACCAGGGGGACTAGTCAAGATGAGCAGTTCTTC
TRBD1,TRBV6-5,-,TRBJ1-1,CATLDRGLWTEAFF,TGTGCCACTTTGGACAGGGGGCTTTGGACTGAAGCTTTCTTT
-,TRBV6-5,-,TRBJ2-1,CASSPTRIEQFF,TGTGCCAGCAGTCCGACTAGGATAGAGCAGTTCTTC
TRBD1,TRBV11-2,-,TRBJ1-1,CASRLDRGGTEAFF,TGTGCCAGCAGACTGGACAGGGGGGGGACTGAAGCTTTCTTT
TRBD1,TRBV7-9,-,TRBJ1-2,CASSLMGQKRNYGYTF,TGTGCCAGCAGCTTAATGGGACAGAAAAGAAACTATGGCTACACCTTC
-,TRBV5-1,-,TRBJ1-3,CASKRGPATQTGNTIYF,TGCGCCAGCAAACGAGGGCCGGCGACACAGACTGGAAACACCATATATTTT
TRBD1,TRBV29-1,-,TRBJ1-1,CSVGQGGTEAFF,TGCAGCGTCGGACAGGGAGGCACTGAAGCTTTCTTT
TRBD1,TRBV3-1/TRBV3-2,-,TRBJ1-4,CASSQGDRDHEKLFF,TGTGCCAGCAGCCAAGGGGACAGGGATCATGAAAAACTGTTTTTT
-,TRBV7-6,-,TRBJ1-4,CASSLGGASSNEKLFF,TGTGCCAGCAGCTTAGGAGGCGCCAGTTCTAATGAAAAACTGTTTTTT
-,TRBV10-3,once,TRBJ1-1,CAISESYAGSNTEAFF,TGTGCCATCAGTGAGTCGTATGCAGGGTCGAACACTGAAGCTTTCTTT
TRBD1,TRBV19,-,TRBJ2-2,CASSIAPGGDTGELFF,TGTGCCAGTAGTATAGCCCCAGGGGGAGACACCGGGGAGCTGTTTTTT
-,TRBV18,-,TRBJ2-7,CASSPGGWGGVAYEQYF,TGTGCCAGCTCACCAGGGGGTTGGGGGGGCGTTGCCTACGAGCAGTACTTC
TRBD2,TRBV4-1,few,TRBJ2-1,CASSPSGSSYNEQFF,TGCGCCAGCAGCCCTAGCGGTAGCTCCTACAATGAGCAGTTCTTC
-,TRBV3-1/TRBV3-2,once,TRBJ2-2,CASSPDPGENTGELFF,TGTGCCAGCAGCCCTGACCCGGGAGAGAACACCGGGGAGCTGTTTTTT
TRBD2,TRBV19,-,TRBJ2-1,CASDPGREWPYNEQFF,TGTGCCAGTGACCCTGGGCGGGAGTGGCCCTACAATGAGCAGTTCTTC
TRBD1,TRBV15,-,TRBJ2-7,CATSRDAQGYEQYF,TGTGCCACCAGCAGAGATGCACAGGGGTACGAGCAGTACTTC
-,TRBV6-5,once,TRBJ2-2,CASSPQGFTGELFF,TGTGCCAGCAGCCCACAGGGTTTCACCGGGGAGCTGTTTTTT
TRBD1,TRBV12-3/TRBV12-4,-,TRBJ1-5,CASSGTEDPPQHF,TGTGCCAGCAGCGGGACAGAGGATCCGCCCCAGCATTTT
-,TRBV18,few,TRBJ1-2,CASSPPAGTRTYGYGYTF,TGTGCCAGCTCACCACCGGCAGGGACACGGACCTATGGCTATGGCTACACCTTC
-,TRBV19,-,TRBJ2-1,CASSRSASSYNEQFF,TGTGCCAGTAGCCGTAGCGCAAGCTCCTACAATGAGCAGTTCTTC
TRBD1,TRBV10-3,-,TRBJ1-5,CAISETGESNQPQHF,TGTGCCATCAGTGAAACAGGGGAGAGCAATCAGCCCCAGCATTTT
TRBD2,TRBV9,-,TRBJ2-1,CASSSMTSGRAGEQFF,TGTGCCAGCAGCTCCATGACTAGCGGGAGGGCCGGTGAGCAGTTCTTC
TRBD1,TRBV4-3,-,TRBJ2-3,CASSQDHQTGQGSTDTQYF,TGCGCCAGCAGCCAAGATCATCAGACCGGACAGGGCAGCACAGATACGCAGTATTTT
-,TRBV5-1,-,TRBJ2-7,CASSWEIYEQYF,TGCGCCAGCAGCTGGGAGATATACGAGCAGTACTTC
TRBD2,TRBV9,once,TRBJ2-1,CASSVYRTSGSNEQFF,TGTGCCAGCAGCGTCTACAGGACTAGCGGGAGTAATGAGCAGTTCTTC
TRBD1,TRBV10-3,many,TRBJ1-1,CAIWDPTGEKSKGGLNTEAFF,TGTGCCATCTGGGACCCGACAGGGGAGAAATCCAAGGGCGGTCTAAACACTGAAGCTTTCTTT
TRBD2,TRBV7-6,-,TRBJ2-3,CASSLLTSGITDTQYF,TGTGCCAGCAGCTTATTGACTAGCGGCATCACAGATACGCAGTATTTT
TRBD1,TRBV10-3,-,TRBJ2-1,CAISAGTAIGNEQFF,TGTGCCATCAGTGCCGGGACAGCGATAGGGAATGAGCAGTTCTTC
TRBD2,TRBV5-4,once,TRBJ2-2,CASSLEGREGPGELFF,TGTGCCAGCAGCTTGGAGGGGCGGGAGGGCCCCGGGGAGCTGTTTTTT
-,TRBV11-2,few,TRBJ1-1,CASSLDHNTEAFF,TGTGCCAGCAGCTTAGACCATAACACTGAAGCTTTCTTT
TRBD1,TRBV5-1,-,TRBJ1-3,CASSTSPQGAGGNTIYF,TGCGCCAGCAGCACTAGCCCACAGGGGGCAGGAGGAAACACCATATATTTT
TRBD2,TRBV6-6,once,TRBJ2-7,CASGAGVRYEQYF,TGTGCCAGCGGCGCGGGAGTGCGCTACGAGCAGTACTTC
TRBD2,TRBV2,-,TRBJ2-1,CASSVQRGIGEQFF,TGTGCCAGCAGTGTTCAGCGGGGAATCGGTGAGCAGTTCTTC
TRBD2,TRBV24-1,-,TRBJ2-1,CATSDGDYSYNEQFF,TGTGCCACCAGTGATGGGGACTACTCCTACAATGAGCAGTTCTTC
-,TRBV29-1,-,TRBJ2-7,CSAAGSSYEQYF,TGCAGCGCGGCGGGGTCCTCCTACGAGCAGTACTTC
TRBD2,TRBV6-5,few,TRBJ2-1,CASRGVSSYNEQFF,TGTGCCAGCCGGGGGGTGAGCTCCTACAATGAGCAGTTCTTC
TRBD1,TRBV23-1,-,TRBJ2-4,CASSHSGQRHDIQYF,TGCGCCAGCAGTCACTCGGGACAGCGACATGACATTCAGTACTTC
-,TRBV18,-,TRBJ2-1,CASSLHREEQFF,TGTGCCAGCTCACTACACCGGGAGGAGCAGTTCTTC
TRBD1,TRBV30,-,TRBJ1-4,CAWSKTGNNEKLFF,TGTGCCTGGAGTAAGACAGGGAATAATGAAAAACTGTTTTTT
TRBD1,TRBV9,few,TRBJ1-5,CASSTGTGRTPQHF,TGTGCCAGCAGCACCGGGACAGGGAGAACGCCCCAGCATTTT
-,TRBV6-5,-,TRBJ1-2,CASSLQGGDYGYTF,TGTGCCAGCAGTTTACAGGGAGGGGACTATGGCTACACCTTC
-,TRBV10-3,-,TRBJ2-3,CAISELVSTDTQYF,TGTGCCATCAGTGAGTTAGTCAGCACAGATACGCAGTATTTT
TRBD2,TRBV2,once,TRBJ2-7,CASSRLAGVYEQYF,TGTGCCAGCAGCCGACTAGCGGGAGTTTACGAGCAGTACTTC
-,TRBV18,-,TRBJ1-2,CASSPSTEFTNYGYTF,TGTGCCAGCTCACCGTCAACGGAGTTCACGAACTATGGCTACACCTTC
-,TRBV3-1/TRBV3-2,-,TRBJ1-2,CASSQDPTGCYTF,TGTGCCAGCAGCCAAGACCCGACAGGTTGCTACACCTTC
-,TRBV7-2,many,TRBJ2-7,CASSLTGRTYEQYF,TGTGCCAGCAGCCTCACAGGGAGAACCTACGAGCAGTACTTC